Below, 2 T cell receptor beta chains from the same sample are listed, as sequenced in a study of CD8+CD57+ T cells in acquired aplastic anemia. The TCR beta profiling, which covered VDJ combination and CDR3 sequence, was carried out using genomic DNA as the template. TCRdb re-called the reads through MiXCR, storing one row per CDR3 protein. The table records a few hundred thousand distinct CDR3 sequences, under 80% of them present only once. The source material was sorted CD4+, CD8+, or CD8+CD57+ T cells (not recorded which) from PBMCs. The origin of the receptors is a human donor in good health, serving as a control.

Details on this clonotype: The junction departs from germline at one end; a sequencing error may be responsible. The gene calls are TRBV19 and TRBJ1-6; the match to TRBD1 covers 7 bases. The CDR3 contains 15 residues. Per germline, CDR1 LNHDA and CDR2 SQIVND (reference sequence). CDR3 coding DNA: TGTGCCAGCAGTACAAACAGACAGGGAATATCACCCCTCCACTTT. Its translation: CASSTNRQGISPLHF.

The chain employs TRBV7-2 and TRBJ1-1; TRBD1 matches 11 bases. The CDR3 runs to 15 residues. Trimming took 1 base from V and 14 from J; bases not matched to a gene: 12. The germline V gene encodes CDR1 SGHTA and CDR2 FQGNSA. The CDR3, as DNA: TGTGCCAGCAGCTTAGGGGACAGGGGGAGGTCACCCCCCTTCTTT. Protein: CASSLGDRGRSPPFF.